This TCR beta chain was captured by sequencing in a study of cytomegalovirus exposure and HLA in healthy donors. Healthy individuals who donated bone marrow served as the donors. Primers included in the PCR were 60 Vbeta and 13 Jbeta primers. The protocol was immunoSEQ multiplex PCR, while the TCRdb copy is restricted to in-frame clones and leaves out a portion. This table has 150,000 to 200,000 clones, approximately 80% appearing once. General study results and limits: Highest at DRB1 and lowest at HLA-C, TCR association rates differed among HLA loci in a later analysis. Most CMV-associated TCR beta chains were later found to appear HLA-restricted.

Comments on this clone: The antigen remains undetermined.

The germline V gene encodes CDR1 SGHRS and CDR2 YFSETQ. V was pared by 4 bases and J by 2 bases, with 2 bases of the junction left unmatched. The CDR3 contains 14 residues. The sequencing input was PBMCs. The chain recombines TRBV5-1 with TRBJ2-5; 10 bases line up with TRBD1. The clonotype was recovered from a woman between 25 and 40 years old in good health and CMV-seronegative. In DNA form, the CDR3 reads TGCGCCAGCAGCCAGGACAGGGGGCAAGAGACCCAGTACTTC. Its translation: CASSQDRGQETQYF. Complete variable domain (other parts from reference TRBV5-1 and TRBJ2-5): KAGVTQTPRYLIKTRGQQVTLSCSPISGHRSVSWYQQTPGQGLQFLFEYFSETQRNKGNFPGRFSGRQFSNSRSEMNVSTLELGDSALYLCASSQDRGQETQYFGPGTRLLVL.